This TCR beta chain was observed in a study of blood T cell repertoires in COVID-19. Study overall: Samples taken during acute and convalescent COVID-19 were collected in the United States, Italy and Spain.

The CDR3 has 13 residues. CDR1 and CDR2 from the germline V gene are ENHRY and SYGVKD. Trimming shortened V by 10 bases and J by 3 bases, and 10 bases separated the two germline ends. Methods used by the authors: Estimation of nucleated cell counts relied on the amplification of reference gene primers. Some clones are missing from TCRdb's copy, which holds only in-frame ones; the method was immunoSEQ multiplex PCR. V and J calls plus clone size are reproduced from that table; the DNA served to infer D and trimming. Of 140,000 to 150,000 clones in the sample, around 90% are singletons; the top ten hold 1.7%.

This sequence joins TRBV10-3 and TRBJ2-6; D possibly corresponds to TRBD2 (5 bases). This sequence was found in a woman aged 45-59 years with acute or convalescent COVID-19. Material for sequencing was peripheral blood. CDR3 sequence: CATSGNGANVLTF. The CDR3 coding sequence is TGTGCCACCTCCGGGAATGGGGCCAACGTCCTGACTTTC.